This T cell receptor beta chain was profiled in a study of T-cell reconstitution after alpha-beta-depleted transplantation in children listed by TCRdb under 2016. Regarding the study in general: Using TCR repertoire profiling, the study quantitatively followed how T-cell immune reconstitution unfolded in children after TCRalphabeta/CD19-depleted allogeneic hematopoietic cell transplantation.

The germline V end is reduced by 2 bases and the J end by 4 bases; junction bases left unmatched: 20. The germline V gene supplies CDR1 SGHVS and CDR2 FQNEAQ. The CDR3 numbers 20 residues from cysteine through phenylalanine. Only the CDR3 DNA stays, 60 bases, in frame from base 1. Broader findings and caveats from the paper: The apparently early alphabetaT-cell count recovery about two months after transplant was reportedly dependent on only several hundred rapidly expanded clones derived from non-depleted graft cells. In some patients, high TCRbeta diversity at day 60 was attributed to recipient T cells and intrathymic progenitors that had survived conditioning. Hyperexpanded clone frequencies declined over subsequent months; after one year, T-cell counts and TCRbeta diversity were mostly attributed to newly produced T cells.

Library creation used PCR. TCRdb shows the sequencer as Illumina HiSeq 2500. Molecular barcoding was employed in the preparation of TCR libraries, with unique molecular identifiers being used to normalize TCRbeta repertoire quantification. TCRdb trimmed public reads at Q25 via fastp, called clones via MiXCR and kept in-frame beta chains. Entries that share a CDR3 protein sequence are merged under the most common genes and DNA. For this sample the table gives more than 300,000 distinct CDR3 sequences, of which 15% to 20% were detected only once. The top ten clones comprise around 38% of the sample. This clonotype turned up a few times. It has no known antigen specificity. The record has no base qualities; no much larger clone is one base away. Per the publication, the treatment or condition label means: allogeneic hematopoietic cell transplantation with graft depleted of TCRalphabeta T cells and CD19 B cells. The children who served as transplant recipients had been given grafts of TCRalphabeta/CD19-depleted allogeneic hematopoietic cells.

This TCR was sampled from a male patient between 2 and 10 years old who had a stem cell transplant for acute lymphoblastic leukemia, so the T cells may come from the graft donor. The sequences come from PBMCs, mostly from graft donor cells, collected 360 days after TCRalphabeta/CD19-depleted stem cell transplant. The chain uses TRBV7-8 and TRBJ2-1; 7 nucleotides in the junction match TRBD2. This receptor has the CDR3 CASSLTRGFPGTTAYNEQFF. The nucleotides are TGTGCCAGCAGCTTAACCCGGGGCTTCCCCGGGACTACCGCTTACAATGAGCAGTTCTTC.